This paragraph covers one TCR beta chain sequence. Its target is unknown. The record originates from a study of vaccination effects on CD4 cells after COVID-19. Germline V lookup: CDR1 WNHNN, CDR2 SYGVQD (reference sequence). The CDR3 sequence is 19 residues long. V lost 2 bases and J lost 3, with 22 bases in between. Isolating CD4+ T cells followed approximately nine days of culture. This person caught SARS-CoV-2 sometime from March to December 2020, and PCR testing confirmed the infection. Participants completed two doses of the BNT162b2 or mRNA-1273 vaccine. Study-level findings and limits: Most post-vaccine spike-reactive clones in convalescents were new, not infection-derived.

Libraries were prepared by immunoSEQ multiplex PCR; TCRdb keeps only in-frame clonotypes and omits some of them. The table includes 40,000 to 55,000 clones, over 65% detected once. This receptor was taken from a human donor who had a prior SARS-CoV-2 infection. V usage is TRBV10-1 and J usage is TRBJ1-4; D possibly corresponds to TRBD1 (5 bases). The sequencing used CD4+ T cells from PBMCs cultured without peptide, collected after COVID-19 vaccination. DNA for the CDR3: TGCGCCAGCAGTGAGACCGAATCCCGTAGGGACTTATCTAATGAAAAACTGTTTTTT. Residues: CASSETESRRDLSNEKLFF.